The 10 T cell receptor beta chains presented below share a single source sample, sequenced in a study of blood T cell repertoires in COVID-19. Some clones are missing from TCRdb's copy, which holds only in-frame ones; the method was immunoSEQ multiplex PCR. In the table there are roughly 150,000 clones, around 88% of which are singletons. Sequencing used peripheral blood. The receptor source for this set is a human donor in a cohort sampled during active COVID-19.

The chain recombines TRBV6-6 with TRBJ2-7; possibly TRBD2 for D (5 bases). This CDR3 comprises 15 residues. Looked up from germline, CDR1 is MNHNY and CDR2 is SVGAGI (reference sequence). With 5 bases removed from V and 7 bases from J, the gap between germline ends came to 21 bases. The CDR3 loop reads CASSPGFAGSSEQYF. The DNA of the CDR3 is TGTGCCAGCAGTCCGGGATTCGCCGGTTCTAGTGAGCAGTACTTC.

The rearrangement joins TRBV10-3 to TRBJ2-7; the match to TRBD2 covers 10 bases. This CDR3 contains 14 residues. Germline CDR1 is ENHRY and CDR2 is SYGVKD. Trimming took 1 base from V and 6 from J; bases not matched to a gene: 3. The CDR3 bases are TGTGCCATCAGTGAGTTCAGCGGGAGGGCCGAGCAGTACTTC. This gives the protein CAISEFSGRAEQYF.

The chain joins TRBV6-5 to TRBJ1-2; 8 positions match TRBD1. Germline values: CDR1 MNHEY, CDR2 SVGAGI. Losses at the gene ends were 4 bases for V and 4 bases for J; bases not matched to a gene: 8. CDR3 length: 15 residues. The CDR3 nucleotides read TGTGCCAGCAGTTCCGGACAGGGAAGGGGCTATGGCTACACCTTC. Residues: CASSSGQGRGYGYTF.

This rearrangement joins TRBV2 to TRBJ1-1, with a weak D call TRBD1 (5 bases). CDR1 and CDR2 (germline): SNHLY, FYNNEI. The CDR3 length is 14 residues. Deletions cut 5 bases from V and 3 bases from J, with 13 bases between. CDR3 residues: CASSPDSTYTEAFF. CDR3 bases: TGTGCCAGCAGTCCAGACAGCACCTACACTGAAGCTTTCTTT.

The chain uses TRBV9 and TRBJ1-6; tentatively, D is TRBD1 (5 bases). This CDR3 is 18 amino acids long. Germline V CDR1 and CDR2: SGDLS, YYNGEE. V lost 0 bases, J lost 7 bases, and 20 bases lay in between. CDR3 protein: CASSVGRGGGLQNSPLHF. CDR3 bases: TGTGCCAGCAGCGTAGGGCGAGGTGGGGGACTCCAAAATTCACCCCTCCACTTT.

The chain has TRBV28 and TRBJ1-2, with D possibly being TRBD1 (6 bases). This CDR3 contains 15 residues. Germline loops: CDR1 MDHEN, CDR2 SYDVKM. V was trimmed by 6 bases and J by 7 bases, leaving 21 bases between them. The CDR3 nucleotides read TGTGCCAGCAGCAGTAAGTGGACAGTGCACTCTGGCTACACCTTC. Translation: CASSSKWTVHSGYTF.

Only a few counts were recorded for this clone. The chain uses TRBV21-1 and TRBJ1-6; no check of the table's D call, TRBD1, against the DNA was made. TRBV21-1 corresponds to a pseudogene. CDR3 length: 15 residues. The CDR3 here is CASSSPRVRNSPLHF. The DNA for the CDR3 is TGTGCCAGCAGCAGTCCCAGGGTCAGAAATTCACCCCTCCACTTT.

The chain recombines TRBV2 with TRBJ1-2, with D possibly being TRBD1 (5 bases). The CDR3 loop spans 14 amino acids. Trimming left V 6 bases short and J 8 bases short, with 19 bases between. Germline V gene lookup returns CDR1 SNHLY and CDR2 FYNNEI. CDR3 DNA: TGTGCCAGCAGGGGGCGGCGGACGGCGGAGGGCTACACCTTC. It yields the protein CASRGRRTAEGYTF.

The chain couples TRBV5-1 to TRBJ1-2, with no clear D. The length of the CDR3 is 16 residues. Trimming left V 2 bases short and J 2 bases short, with 16 bases between. In germline, CDR1 is SGHRS, CDR2 YFSETQ. The CDR3 here is CASSLNGVTTNYGYTF. DNA for the CDR3: TGCGCCAGCAGCTTAAATGGTGTGACAACCAACTATGGCTACACCTTC.

Here the CDR3 DNA reads TGTGCCAGCAGCTTGGCCCCGGACAGGAGATATGAAGCTTTCTTT. This codes for CASSLAPDRRYEAFF. This chain joins TRBV5-6 and TRBJ1-1; TRBD1 aligns across 7 bases. With V trimmed by 0 bases and J by 7 bases, 9 bases remained unmatched. This CDR3 has 15 residues. CDR1 and CDR2 (germline): SGHDT, YYEEEE.